The clone carrying this T cell receptor (beta chain) was found many times. Its antigen is as yet unknown. Building the TCR beta libraries relied on iRepertoire HTBI primers, and CDR3 regions underwent Arm-PCR. MiXCR, run by TCRdb on the multiplex PCR reads, gives a single entry per CDR3 protein. This sample carries around 510,000 distinct CDR3 sequences, around 20% of them seen once, and the ten largest clones take approximately 7.8%. These data belong to a study of regulatory T cells in long-lasting Graves disease. Trimming took 6 bases from V and 1 from J; bases not matched to a gene: 3. The CDR3 covers 15 residues. As to time point: persistent/refractory GD, antithyroid drugs over 5 years with positive TRAb. Extracted PBMC RNA gave rise to the TCR library. Study results and caveats: Samples came from peripheral blood alone, without thyroid tissue. There was favoring of TRBV28, TRBJ1-2 and TRBJ2-5 in persistent disease. Persistent Graves' patients had lower TCR diversity than newly diagnosed ones. Persistent patients shared more public clonotypes (2,741) than new patients (approximately 1,000).

The chain links TRBV12-3 or TRBV12-4 to TRBJ2-2; 9 bases agree with TRBD2. This TCR derives from a female donor with Graves disease. The material sequenced was peripheral blood mononuclear cells (PBMCs), taken when the disease was refractory, from a patient treated with antithyroid drugs. CDR3: CASSFSGRNTGELFF. The CDR3 DNA reads as TGTGCCAGCAGCTTTAGCGGGAGGAACACCGGGGAGCTGTTTTTT.